Listed here are 14 T cell receptor beta chains from one sample, sequenced in a study of blood T cell repertoires in COVID-19. The assay was immunoSEQ multiplex PCR, and TCRdb's table has in-frame clones only and misses some. The sample lists some 260,000 clones, about 89% occurring once. The sample comprised PBMCs or T cells enriched from blood (not recorded which). These receptors were taken from a woman aged 18-29 years who had recovered from COVID-19.

V usage is TRBV11-3 and J usage is TRBJ2-5, with a tentative D call TRBD1 (6 bases). Trimming pared 1 base from V and 3 bases from J, leaving 12 bases between. This CDR3 has 15 residues. Germline CDR1 is SGHNT and CDR2 is YENEEA. DNA of the CDR3: TGTGCCAGCAGCTTAGGGGCAGGGGAGAAAGAGACCCAGTACTTC. Translation: CASSLGAGEKETQYF.

The chain recombines TRBV25-1 with TRBJ2-7; 15 bases line up with TRBD2. CDR3 length equals 16 residues. With 4 bases clipped from V and 4 bases from J, the junction kept 5 bases outside the gene matches. Germline lookup yields CDR1 MGHDK and CDR2 SYGVNS. The CDR3: CASSGTSGRARYEQYF. In DNA, the CDR3 is TGTGCCAGCAGTGGGACTAGCGGGAGGGCCCGGTACGAGCAGTACTTC.

This chain joins TRBV10-3 and TRBJ1-3; tentative D call: TRBD1 (5 bases). Germline V gives CDR1 ENHRY, CDR2 SYGVKD. This CDR3 is 15 amino acids long. Trimming pared 3 bases from V and 4 bases from J, leaving 13 bases between. The CDR3 spells CAISDYRGRGNTIYF. As DNA, the CDR3 is TGTGCCATCAGTGATTATCGGGGGAGAGGAAACACCATATATTTT.

The genes are TRBV7-3 and TRBJ1-2; D is possibly TRBD1 (5 bases). This CDR3 is 15 amino acids long. Trimming shortened V by 10 bases and J by 5 bases, and 23 bases separated the two germline ends. Germline V gene data show CDR1 as SGHTA and CDR2 as FQGTGA. The CDR3 sequence: CANQPRQVRGYGYTF. DNA of the CDR3: TGTGCCAACCAGCCTCGTCAGGTTCGGGGGTATGGCTACACCTTC.

V is TRBV18 and J is TRBJ1-1; D uncertain. Germline V gene sequence: CDR1 KGHSH, CDR2 LQKENI. V was shortened by 3 bases and J by 1 base, with 12 bases between the two germline ends. The CDR3 spans 15 residues. In DNA form, the CDR3 reads TGTGCCAGCTCACCGGATGCGACAACGAACACTGAAGCTTTCTTT. This translates into CASSPDATTNTEAFF.

The chain joins TRBV3-1 (or the pseudogene TRBV3-2) to TRBJ2-3; TRBD2 matches 9 bases. Germline V gives CDR1 LGHDT, CDR2 YNNKEL (reference sequence). The CDR3 loop spans 17 amino acids. Trimming cost V 3 bases and J 1 base; bases outside gene matches: 8. The CDR3, as DNA: TGTGCCAGCAGCCACCCGTATCGGACTAGCGGCACAGATACGCAGTATTTT. Residues: CASSHPYRTSGTDTQYF.

The J gene is TRBJ2-1, the V gene TRBV10-3, with 8 nucleotides matching TRBD2. Germline CDR1 and CDR2: ENHRY and SYGVKD. The CDR3 runs 13 residues. Trimming took 9 bases from V and 3 from J; bases not matched to a gene: 4. Here the CDR3 reads CAITSGLYNEQFF. DNA of the CDR3: TGTGCCATAACTAGCGGACTCTACAATGAGCAGTTCTTC.

The chain is built from TRBV19 and TRBJ1-2; no definite D call. V lost 2 bases to trimming and J lost 8 bases, with 15 bases between them. Germline V gene sequence: CDR1 LNHDA, CDR2 SQIVND (reference sequence). The CDR3 is 14 residues long. The CDR3 reads CASSIRVHRWGYTF. CDR3 in DNA: TGTGCCAGTAGTATACGGGTCCACCGCTGGGGCTACACCTTC.

About this clone: At one end, the junction sequence differs from germline, possibly due to a read error. V gene TRBV29-1 combines with J gene TRBJ2-2; 8 nucleotides align to TRBD2. Germline loops: CDR1 SQVTM, CDR2 ANQGSEA. This CDR3 contains 15 residues. CDR3 loop: CSVEGSGSNTGELFF. The CDR3 DNA reads as TGCAGCGTTGAAGGAAGCGGGAGCAACACAGGGGAGCTGTTTTTT.

This clone was recorded once. This chain uses TRBV5-1 with TRBJ2-3; 7 nucleotides align to TRBD1. Unmatched junction bases numbered 4, after V lost 0 bases and J lost 3 bases. The CDR3 consists of 15 residues. Germline values: CDR1 SGHRS, CDR2 YFSETQ. The CDR3: CASSLVGQATDTQYF. Here the CDR3 DNA reads TGCGCCAGCAGCTTGGTCGGACAGGCAACAGATACGCAGTATTTT. Combining the CDR3 with reference TRBV5-1 and TRBJ2-3 gives the whole variable domain KAGVTQTPRYLIKTRGQQVTLSCSPISGHRSVSWYQQTPGQGLQFLFEYFSETQRNKGNFPGRFSGRQFSNSRSEMNVSTLELGDSALYLCASSLVGQATDTQYFGPGTRLTVL.

Concerning this clone itself: At one end the junction does not follow the germline gene, possibly because of a read error. The chain recombines TRBV7-6 with TRBJ2-1; 10 nucleotides line up with TRBD1. The CDR3 totals 11 residues. The germline V gene has CDR1 SGHVS and CDR2 FNYEAQ. CDR3 in amino acids: CASSPGQGDVF. The CDR3 DNA sequence: TGTGCCAGCAGCCCCGGACAGGGGGATGTCTTC.

V usage is TRBV6-5 and J usage is TRBJ1-5; TRBD1 aligns across 8 bases. The CDR3 sequence is 13 residues long. Per the germline V gene, CDR1 is MNHEY and CDR2 is SVGAGI. Trimming took 6 bases from V and 5 from J; bases not matched to a gene: 3. The CDR3 loop is CASSRTGYQPQHF. The DNA of the CDR3 is TGTGCCAGCAGCCGGACAGGGTATCAGCCCCAGCATTTT.

V usage is TRBV7-8 and J usage is TRBJ2-5, with 7 bases matching TRBD1. The junction had 4 bases not matched to a gene; V was cut back by 4 bases and J by 5 bases. The CDR3 has 13 amino acids. Germline CDR1 SGHVS, CDR2 FQNEAQ. The CDR3 DNA sequence: TGTGCCAGCAGCTCTGACAGGGAGGAGACCCAGTACTTC. Its protein is CASSSDREETQYF.

This chain connects TRBV29-1 to TRBJ2-1; unclear D gene. The CDR3 is 14 amino acids. The V gene's germline CDR1 is SQVTM and CDR2 ANQGSEA. The ends were cut back, 7 bases at V and 1 base at J, with 14 bases in the middle. The CDR3 DNA follows: TGCAGCGCCGAAATTGTAGAATCCTACAATGAGCAGTTCTTC. Its translation: CSAEIVESYNEQFF.